The T cell receptor (beta chain) described here comes from a study of identical twins. Whole-study findings and limits: Sequences that were beta out-of-frame showed weaker excess twin sharing. Monozygotic twin pairs showed more out-of-frame TCR alpha sharing than models estimated.

The CDR3 runs to 13 residues. V lost 9 bases and J lost 7, with 15 bases in between. Germline CDR1 and CDR2: KGHDR and SFDVKD. TCRdb reprocessed the 5' RACE reads via MiXCR and lists one record per CDR3 protein. The data show 200,000 to 250,000 distinct CDR3 sequences, roughly 7% seen once. As for this clonotype: Antigen: not known.

These data also formed part of another study, on yellow fever vaccine responses in identical twins. This second study says: Twins' vaccine T cell responses were reported to seem partly convergent and partly personalized.

The chain employs TRBV24-1 and TRBJ2-1; D remains ambiguous. This receptor was obtained from a woman aged 18-29 years in good health. Sequencing was carried out using memory (CD45RO+) T cells sorted from blood. CDR3 in amino acids: CATAGPRGNEQFF. Here the CDR3 DNA reads TGTGCCACCGCCGGGCCCCGTGGGAATGAGCAGTTCTTC.